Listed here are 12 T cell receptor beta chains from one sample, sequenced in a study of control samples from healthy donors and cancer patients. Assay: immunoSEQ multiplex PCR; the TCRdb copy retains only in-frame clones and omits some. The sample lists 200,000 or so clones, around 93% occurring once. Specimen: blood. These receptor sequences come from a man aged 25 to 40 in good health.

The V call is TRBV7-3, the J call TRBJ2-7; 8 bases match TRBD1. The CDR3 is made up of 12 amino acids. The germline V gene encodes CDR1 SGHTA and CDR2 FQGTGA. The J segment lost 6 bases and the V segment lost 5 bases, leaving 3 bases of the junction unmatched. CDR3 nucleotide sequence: TGTGCCAGCAGCCCAACAGGGGGCGAGCAGTACTTC. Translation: CASSPTGGEQYF.

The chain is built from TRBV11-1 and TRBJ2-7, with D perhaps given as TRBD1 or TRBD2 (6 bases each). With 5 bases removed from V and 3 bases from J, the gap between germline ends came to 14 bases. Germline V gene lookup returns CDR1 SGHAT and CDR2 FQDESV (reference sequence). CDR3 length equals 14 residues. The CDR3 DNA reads TGTGCCAGCAGCCGGCGGGACAAATACTACGAGCAGTACTTC. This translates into CASSRRDKYYEQYF.

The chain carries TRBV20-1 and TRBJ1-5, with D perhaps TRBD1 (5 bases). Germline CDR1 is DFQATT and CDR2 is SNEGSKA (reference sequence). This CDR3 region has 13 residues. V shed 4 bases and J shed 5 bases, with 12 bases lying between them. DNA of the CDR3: TGCAGTGCTATTGAGCAGGGCTATCAGCCCCAGCATTTT. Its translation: CSAIEQGYQPQHF.

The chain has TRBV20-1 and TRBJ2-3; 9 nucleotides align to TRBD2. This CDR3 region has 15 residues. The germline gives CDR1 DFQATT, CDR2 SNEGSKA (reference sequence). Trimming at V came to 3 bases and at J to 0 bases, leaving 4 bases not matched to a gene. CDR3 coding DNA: TGCAGTGCTAGTAACCTAGCGGGGAGCACAGATACGCAGTATTTT. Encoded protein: CSASNLAGSTDTQYF.

The CDR3 loop reads CASTGTAGGEQFF. The CDR3 nucleotides read TGTGCCAGCACGGGTACGGCAGGCGGTGAGCAGTTCTTC. J is TRBJ2-1 and V is TRBV25-1, with D hard to call. Germline V gene data show CDR1 as MGHDK and CDR2 as SYGVNS. Trimming stripped 7 bases from V and 9 bases from J, with 16 bases between. CDR3 size: 13 residues.

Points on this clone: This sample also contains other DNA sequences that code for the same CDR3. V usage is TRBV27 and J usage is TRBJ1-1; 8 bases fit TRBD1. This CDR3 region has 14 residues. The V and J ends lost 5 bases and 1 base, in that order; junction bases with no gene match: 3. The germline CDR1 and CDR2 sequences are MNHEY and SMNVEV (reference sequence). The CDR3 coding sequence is TGTGCCAGCAGTCCCACAGGGGGGAACACTGAAGCTTTCTTT. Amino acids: CASSPTGGNTEAFF.

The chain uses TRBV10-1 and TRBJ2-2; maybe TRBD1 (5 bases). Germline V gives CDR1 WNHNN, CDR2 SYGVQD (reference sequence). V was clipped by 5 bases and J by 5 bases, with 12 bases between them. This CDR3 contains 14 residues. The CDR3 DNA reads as TGCGCCAGCAGTAGGGGCCTGGCAACCGGGGAGCTGTTTTTT. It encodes CASSRGLATGELFF.

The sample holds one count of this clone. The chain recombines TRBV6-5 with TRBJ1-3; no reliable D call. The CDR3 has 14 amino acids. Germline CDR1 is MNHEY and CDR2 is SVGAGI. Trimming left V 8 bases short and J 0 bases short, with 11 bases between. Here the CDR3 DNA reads TGTGCCAGCCTCTCGAGGAGCTCTGGAAACACCATATATTTT. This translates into CASLSRSSGNTIYF.

The DNA of the CDR3 is TGCGCCAGCAGTGAGAAGTCTCTCAATCAGCCCCAGCATTTT. Translating it yields CASSEKSLNQPQHF. The chain is built from TRBV10-2 and TRBJ1-5, with unresolved D. Looked up from germline, CDR1 is WSHSY and CDR2 is SAAADI. This CDR3 has 14 residues. V was cut by 2 bases and J by 3 bases, with 8 bases left in between.

Here the CDR3 reads CASSAGKDYGYTF. The CDR3 bases are TGTGCCAGCAGTGCCGGGAAGGACTATGGCTACACCTTC. The chain joins TRBV2 to TRBJ1-2; D remains ambiguous. V gave up 4 bases and J gave up 3 bases, with 9 bases separating them. Germline CDR1 SNHLY, CDR2 FYNNEI. The CDR3 is made up of 13 amino acids.

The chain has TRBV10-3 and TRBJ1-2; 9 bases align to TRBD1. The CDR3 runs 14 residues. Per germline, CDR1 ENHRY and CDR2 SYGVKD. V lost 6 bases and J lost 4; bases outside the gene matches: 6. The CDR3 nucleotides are TGTGCCATCAGCGGGACAGGGACCTCCTATGGCTACACCTTC. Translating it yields CAISGTGTSYGYTF.

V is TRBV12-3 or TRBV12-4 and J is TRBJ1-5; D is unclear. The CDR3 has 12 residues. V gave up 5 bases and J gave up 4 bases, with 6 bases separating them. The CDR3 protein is CASSPANQPQHF. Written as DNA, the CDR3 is TGTGCCAGCAGTCCTGCGAATCAGCCCCAGCATTTT.